This note documents a single T cell receptor (beta chain) sequence. Its target is not known. This sample is part of a study of siplizumab effects on memory and regulatory T cells. Study-wide results and caveats: Treatment with siplizumab left mappable alloreactive CD4+ clones averaging 68.8% Treg-derived, compared with 25% to 30% in controls. Assignment to unstimulated subsets succeeded for only a minor fraction of the alloreactive clones.

This CDR3 is 15 amino acids long. Germline V CDR1 and CDR2: MDHEN, SYDVKM. Deletions cut 3 bases from V and 7 bases from J, with 16 bases between. Libraries were prepared by immunoSEQ multiplex PCR; TCRdb keeps only in-frame clonotypes and omits some of them. Of some 100,000 clones in the sample, approximately 94% are singletons; the top ten hold 1% to 1.5%. The specimen sequenced was non-Treg CD4+ T cells sorted from blood. The V gene is TRBV28, the J gene TRBJ1-3, with D tentatively TRBD1 (5 bases). The receptor was isolated from a human donor in good health. The CDR3 loop is CASSFPRQGGNTIYF. In DNA form, the CDR3 reads TGTGCCAGCAGTTTTCCCCGGCAGGGAGGTAACACCATATATTTT.